This T cell receptor beta chain was found in a study of regulatory T cells in long-lasting Graves disease. The time point is: newly diagnosed GD, antithyroid drugs for less than 3 months. PBMC RNA served as the TCR library source. Libraries of TCR beta came from iRepertoire HTBI primers plus Arm-PCR of CDR3 regions. Each CDR3 protein gets one entry after TCRdb re-called the multiplex PCR reads with MiXCR. The table lists about 450,000 distinct CDR3 sequences, roughly 15% of them singletons. This clonotype has ten or more counts. Germline V gives CDR1 SEHNR, CDR2 FQNEAQ (reference sequence). This CDR3 has 13 residues. These data also featured in a second study, about T cells in Graves' hyperthyroidism and ophthalmopathy.

The material was peripheral blood mononuclear cells (PBMCs), obtained at new diagnosis, from a patient treated with antithyroid drugs. The sequence was obtained from a woman between 45 and 65 years old with Graves disease. The chain carries TRBV7-9 and TRBJ2-3; D is possibly TRBD2 (6 bases). With the DNA end fitting TRBJ2-5 better, the J assignment may be wrong. This CDR3 is CASSVPGLGTQYF. The DNA of the CDR3 is TGTGCCAGCAGCGTCCCGGGACTCGGGACCCAGTACTTC.